This T cell receptor (beta chain) was found in a study of T cell responses to AZD1222 COVID-19 vaccine. Study results and limitations: Only six AZD1222 recipients tested seropositive at baseline. Repertoire sampling happened only post peak T cell response.

This clone was found a few times. Antigen unknown. The CDR3 runs 13 residues. V was pared by 3 bases and J by 2 bases, with 1 base of the junction left unmatched. The germline gives CDR1 SGHNT, CDR2 YENEEA. Only in-frame clones appear in the TCRdb table, and some are missing; sequencing was by immunoSEQ multiplex PCR. This sample carries some 110,000 clones, about 93% of them seen once, and the ten largest clones take approximately 5%. The sample here was peripheral blood, taken on day 0 of AZD1222 vaccination. The chain has TRBV11-3 and TRBJ2-7, with 7 bases identical to TRBD1. The sequence was collected from an adult in good health. CDR3 loop: CASSFDRAYEQYF. Written as DNA, the CDR3 is TGTGCCAGCAGCTTTGACAGGGCCTACGAGCAGTACTTC.